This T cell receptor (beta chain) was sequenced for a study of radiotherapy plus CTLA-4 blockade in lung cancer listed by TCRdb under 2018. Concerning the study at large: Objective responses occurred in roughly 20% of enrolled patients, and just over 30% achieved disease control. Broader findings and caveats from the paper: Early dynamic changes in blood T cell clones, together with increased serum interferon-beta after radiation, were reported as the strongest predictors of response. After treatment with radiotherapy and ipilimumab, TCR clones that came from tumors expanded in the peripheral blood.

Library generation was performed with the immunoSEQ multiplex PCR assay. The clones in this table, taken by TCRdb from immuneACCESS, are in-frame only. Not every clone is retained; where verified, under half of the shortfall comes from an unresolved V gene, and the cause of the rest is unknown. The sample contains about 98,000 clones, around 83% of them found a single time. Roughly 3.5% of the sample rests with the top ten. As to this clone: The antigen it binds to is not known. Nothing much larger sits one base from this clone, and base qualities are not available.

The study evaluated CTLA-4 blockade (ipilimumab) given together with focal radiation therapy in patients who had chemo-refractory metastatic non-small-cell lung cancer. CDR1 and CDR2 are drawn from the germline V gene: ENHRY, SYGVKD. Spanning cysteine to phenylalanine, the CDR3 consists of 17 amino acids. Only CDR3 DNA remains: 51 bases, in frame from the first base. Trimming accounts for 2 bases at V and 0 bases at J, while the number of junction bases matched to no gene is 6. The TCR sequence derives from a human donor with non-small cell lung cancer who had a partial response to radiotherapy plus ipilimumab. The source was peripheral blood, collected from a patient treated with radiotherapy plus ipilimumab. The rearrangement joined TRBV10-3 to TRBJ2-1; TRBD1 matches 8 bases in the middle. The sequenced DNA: TGTGCCATCAGTGAGCCCGGACAGGGTTTCTCCTACAATGAGCAGTTCTTC. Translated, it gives CAISEPGQGFSYNEQFF.